The next 18 T cell receptor beta chains were all read from a single sample in a study of cytomegalovirus exposure and HLA in healthy donors. The PCR made use of 60 Vbeta and 13 Jbeta primers. The table came from immunoSEQ multiplex PCR; TCRdb's copy has only in-frame clones and leaves some out. The top ten hold 0.8% to 1% of the sample, which has about 160,000 clones, 70% to 90% seen once. Sample: PBMCs. The receptors come from a woman aged 25 to 39 in good health and CMV-seronegative.

The genes are TRBV11-1 and TRBJ2-5, with 11 bases that match TRBD2. Per germline, CDR1 SGHAT and CDR2 FQDESV (reference sequence). The junction had 9 bases not matched to a gene; V was cut back by 4 bases and J by 5 bases. This CDR3 has 16 amino acids. The CDR3 DNA sequence: TGTGCCAGCAGCTCTAGAACTAGCGGGAGAGACGAGACCCAGTACTTC. Encoded protein: CASSSRTSGRDETQYF.

The chain has TRBV4-2 and TRBJ2-7, with TRBD1 as a possible D gene (7 bases). Germline loops: CDR1 LGHNA, CDR2 YNFKEQ. This CDR3 region has 15 residues. Trimming pared 4 bases from V and 2 bases from J, leaving 15 bases between. The DNA of the CDR3 is TGTGCCAGCAGCCCTGGGGCAGGGGGGACCTACGAGCAGTACTTC. Its translation is CASSPGAGGTYEQYF.

The chain joins TRBV12-5 to TRBJ1-5; 7 bases map to TRBD1. The CDR3 has 16 amino acids. Germline V gene sequence: CDR1 LGHNT, CDR2 FRNRAP. Unmatched junction bases numbered 5, after V lost 0 bases and J lost 3 bases. CDR3 coding DNA: TGTGCTAGTGGTTTGGTCCACGGACAGGTCAATCAGCCCCAGCATTTT. Residues: CASGLVHGQVNQPQHF.

This chain connects TRBV5-4 to TRBJ2-5, with 15 bases lining up with TRBD2. The J call is doubtful: the DNA matches TRBJ2-7 better. The germline V gene encodes CDR1 SGHNT and CDR2 YYREEE (reference sequence). The CDR3 consists of 18 residues. This chain's CDR3 is CASSPGGLAGGPGYEQYF. The CDR3 DNA reads as TGTGCCAGCAGCCCTGGAGGACTAGCGGGAGGGCCGGGGTACGAGCAGTACTTC.

The V and J genes are TRBV7-2 and TRBJ1-5; TRBD1 agrees at 8 bases. In germline, CDR1 is SGHTA, CDR2 FQGNSA. The ends lost 5 bases at V and 3 bases at J; junction bases unmatched: 6. This CDR3 has 15 amino acids. In nucleotides, the CDR3 is TGTGCCAGCAGCCCAGGGGGCGCAAACAATCAGCCCCAGCATTTT. This encodes CASSPGGANNQPQHF.

The chain is built from TRBV28 and TRBJ2-1; 12 positions agree with TRBD2. The CDR3 is 16 amino acids. The germline gives CDR1 MDHEN, CDR2 SYDVKM. Trimming removed 6 bases from V and 3 bases from J; junction bases left unmatched: 6. The CDR3: CASRPSSGRGYNEQFF. CDR3 in DNA: TGTGCCAGCAGGCCCTCTAGCGGGAGGGGCTACAATGAGCAGTTCTTC.

The rearrangement uses TRBV10-2 and TRBJ1-2; D possibly corresponds to TRBD1 (5 bases). The germline V gene has CDR1 WSHSY and CDR2 SAAADI. This CDR3 region has 12 residues. Trimming stripped 2 bases from V and 4 bases from J, with 5 bases between. The CDR3 sequence: CASSERGYGYTF. CDR3 DNA sequence: TGCGCCAGCAGTGAGAGGGGCTATGGCTACACCTTC.

The chain is built from TRBV10-3 and TRBJ2-1; D is possibly TRBD2 (6 bases). Germline V gives CDR1 ENHRY, CDR2 SYGVKD. This CDR3 has 15 amino acids. Trimming left V 0 bases short and J 9 bases short, with 15 bases between. CDR3 DNA sequence: TGTGCCATCAGTGAGTCGACGGACTACCGCCCTGAGCAGTTCTTC. As protein: CAISESTDYRPEQFF.

The V call is TRBV18, the J call TRBJ2-3, with 8 bases lining up with TRBD1. CDR3 size: 16 residues. CDR1 KGHSH and CDR2 LQKENI come from the germline V gene. The junction had 9 bases not matched to a gene; V was cut back by 5 bases and J by 2 bases. The CDR3 DNA reads as TGTGCCAGCTCATCCAGGACAGGGCTCATCACAGATACGCAGTATTTT. Its protein is CASSSRTGLITDTQYF.

The chain couples TRBV9 to TRBJ2-4, with TRBD2 identical over 7 bases. The V gene's germline CDR1 is SGDLS and CDR2 YYNGEE. V lost 5 bases to trimming and J lost 0 bases; unmatched junction nucleotides: 8. This CDR3 spans 16 amino acids. In DNA form, the CDR3 reads TGTGCCAGCAGTCGGGGGGACTCTTTAGCCAAAAACATTCAGTACTTC. Protein sequence: CASSRGDSLAKNIQYF.

The chain carries TRBV30 and TRBJ2-7, with 8 bases identical to TRBD1. Trimming cost V 8 bases and J 8 bases; bases outside gene matches: 11. The CDR3 has 12 amino acids. From germline, CDR1 is GTSNPN and CDR2 SVGIG (reference sequence). The CDR3 nucleotides read TGTGCCGGAAGACAGGGGCTCGGGAAGCAGTACTTC. Translated: CAGRQGLGKQYF.

This CDR3 reads CASSPGVEQYF. The CDR3 bases are TGTGCCAGCAGCCCCGGGGTCGAGCAGTACTTC. V and J are TRBV7-2 and TRBJ2-5, with D maybe TRBD2 (5 bases). The closer fit of TRBJ2-7 to the DNA end suggests the J call may be wrong. This CDR3 is built from 11 residues. Germline lookup yields CDR1 SGHTA and CDR2 FQGNSA.

The CDR3 nucleotides are TGTGCCAGCAGCTTAGCGGGGCAGGGGGTGACTGAAGCTTTCTTT. It is translated as CASSLAGQGVTEAFF. The J gene is TRBJ1-1, the V gene TRBV7-9; the match to TRBD1 covers 7 bases. J lost 5 bases, V lost 0 bases, and 6 bases had no gene match. The germline CDR1 and CDR2 sequences are SEHNR and FQNEAQ (reference sequence). There are 15 residues in the CDR3.

Comment on this clone: An end of the junction differs from the germline gene, which may be a read error. The chain has TRBV7-9 and TRBJ2-7; D possibly corresponds to TRBD1 (5 bases). The germline V gene has CDR1 SEHNR and CDR2 FQNEAQ (reference sequence). CDR3 length: 12 amino acids. The chain's CDR3 is CSSSFQGHEQYF. The DNA of the CDR3 is TGTTCCAGCAGCTTCCAGGGCCACGAGCAGTACTTC.

This clone appeared once. The chain joins TRBV15 to TRBJ1-5, with D possibly being TRBD1 (5 bases). The CDR3 has 12 amino acids. CDR1 is LNHNV, CDR2 YYDKDF, per germline (reference sequence). Trimming stripped 11 bases from V and 7 bases from J, with 15 bases between. The CDR3 DNA sequence: TGTGCCTCTGGGCGGGGGGACCAGCCCCAGCATTTT. It translates to CASGRGDQPQHF.

V usage is TRBV7-8 and J usage is TRBJ2-5, with a possible D match to TRBD2 (6 bases). The V end lost 5 bases, the J end lost 3 bases, and 13 bases lay between the germline ends. Germline CDR1 reads SGHVS; CDR2 reads FQNEAQ. CDR3 size: 14 residues. The CDR3 DNA is TGTGCCAGCAGCCCCGCGGGGTTAGAAGAGACCCAGTACTTC. This translates into CASSPAGLEETQYF. The full variable domain, its missing parts supplied by reference TRBV7-8 and TRBJ2-5, is GAGVSQSPRYKVAKRGQDVALRCDPISGHVSLFWYQQALGQGPEFLTYFQNEAQLDKSGLPSDRFFAERPEGSVSTLKIQRTQQEDSAVYLCASSPAGLEETQYFGPGTRLLVL.

V is TRBV5-6 and J is TRBJ2-1; TRBD2 is a possible D gene (5 bases). CDR1 and CDR2 (germline): SGHDT, YYEEEE. This CDR3 is 12 amino acids long. V was clipped by 3 bases and J by 9 bases, with 10 bases between them. CDR3 sequence (DNA): TGTGCCAGCAGCTCCTTTGAGGGTGAGCAGTTCTTC. This sequence encodes CASSSFEGEQFF.

This chain uses TRBV10-2 with TRBJ2-4; TRBD2 agrees at 12 bases. V gave up 3 bases and J gave up 4 bases; unmatched junction bases: 13. This CDR3 contains 19 residues. Germline V gives CDR1 WSHSY, CDR2 SAAADI. DNA for the CDR3: TGCGCCAGCAGTGACCGGTGGCTAGCGGGGGGGCGGGGTAAAAACATTCAGTACTTC. This translates into CASSDRWLAGGRGKNIQYF.